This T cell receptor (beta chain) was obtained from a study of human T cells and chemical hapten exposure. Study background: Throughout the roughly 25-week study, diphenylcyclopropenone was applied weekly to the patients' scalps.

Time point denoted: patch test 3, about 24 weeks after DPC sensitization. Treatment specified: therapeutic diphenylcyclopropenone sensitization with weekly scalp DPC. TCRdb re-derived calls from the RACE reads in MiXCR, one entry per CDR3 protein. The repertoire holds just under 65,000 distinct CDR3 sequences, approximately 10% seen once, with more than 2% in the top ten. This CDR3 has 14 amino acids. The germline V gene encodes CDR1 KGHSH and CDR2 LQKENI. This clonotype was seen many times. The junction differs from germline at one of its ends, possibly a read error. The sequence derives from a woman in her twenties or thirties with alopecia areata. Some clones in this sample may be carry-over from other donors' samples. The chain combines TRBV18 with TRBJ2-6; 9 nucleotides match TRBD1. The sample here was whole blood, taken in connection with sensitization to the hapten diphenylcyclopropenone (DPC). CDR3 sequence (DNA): TGTGCCAGCTCAGGGAGACAGGGGGGCAACGTCCTGACTTTC. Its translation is CASSGRQGGNVLTF.